One sample yielded the 7 T cell receptor beta chains listed below, sequenced in a study of T cells after yellow fever vaccination. TCRdb reprocessed the 5' RACE reads via MiXCR and lists one record per CDR3 protein. The top ten hold over 14% of the sample, which has around 350,000 distinct CDR3 sequences, 6.2% seen once. This sample comprised PBMCs, obtained 5 days after the yellow fever booster vaccination. These receptors all come from a man aged 25 to 40 who received the YFV17D yellow fever vaccine.

The chain recombines TRBV6-2 or TRBV6-3 with TRBJ2-7; the match to TRBD2 covers 8 bases. After removal of 7 bases from V and 4 bases from J, the junction contained 12 bases not matched to a gene. Germline CDR1 reads MNHEY; CDR2 reads SVGEGT. The CDR3 contains 15 residues. CDR3 DNA: TGTGCCAGCAACAAACTAGCGGCAGCAAATTACGAGCAGTACTTC. Protein sequence: CASNKLAAANYEQYF.

Many counts were recorded for this clonotype. The chain links TRBV7-8 to TRBJ2-1; TRBD2 aligns across 9 bases. Germline trimming cut 3 bases from V and 3 bases from J; bases unmatched to any gene: 6. The germline CDR1 and CDR2 sequences are SGHVS and FQNEAQ. The CDR3 runs to 16 residues. CDR3 sequence reads: CASSLWGLAYYNEQFF. CDR3 in DNA: TGTGCCAGCAGCTTGTGGGGACTAGCTTACTACAATGAGCAGTTCTTC.

This clonotype was recorded a few times. The genes are TRBV6-1 and TRBJ1-5, with TRBD1 matching over 8 bases. J was trimmed by 6 bases and V by 7 bases; bases with no gene match: 11. This CDR3 is built from 15 residues. Per germline, CDR1 MNHNS and CDR2 SASEGT. The CDR3 here is CASTEGSTGAQPQHF. As DNA, the CDR3 is TGTGCCAGCACCGAAGGTTCGACAGGGGCTCAGCCCCAGCATTTT.

The chain joins TRBV18 to TRBJ2-7; 13 bases are shared with TRBD2. The CDR3 extends over 15 amino acids. Unmatched junction bases numbered 8, after V lost 6 bases and J lost 6 bases. The germline V gene has CDR1 KGHSH and CDR2 LQKENI. CDR3 amino acids: CASSPEGLAGSEQYF. In DNA, the CDR3 is TGTGCCAGCTCTCCCGAGGGACTAGCGGGATCCGAGCAGTACTTC.

This clonotype was seen at least ten times. The chain recombines TRBV19 with TRBJ1-1; D is uncertain. The V gene's germline CDR1 is LNHDA and CDR2 SQIVND (reference sequence). The length of the CDR3 is 15 residues. The V gene lost 7 bases and the J gene lost 5 bases, with 20 bases spanning the gap. CDR3: CASIPRGGVGTEAFF. The CDR3 nucleotides are TGTGCCAGTATCCCTCGGGGAGGCGTGGGGACTGAAGCTTTCTTT. Filled out from reference TRBV19 and TRBJ1-1, the complete variable domain reads DGGITQSPKYLFRKEGQNVTLSCEQNLNHDAMYWYRQDPGQGLRLIYYSQIVNDFQKGDIAEGYSVSREKKESFPLTVTSAQKNPTAFYLCASIPRGGVGTEAFFGQGTRLTVV.

The sample holds many counts of this clonotype. The chain uses TRBV4-1 and TRBJ2-7; TRBD2 matches at 10 bases. Germline-derived CDR1 and CDR2 are MGHRA and YSYEKL. This CDR3 has 15 amino acids. The trim removed 0 bases at V and 3 bases at J, leaving 2 bases unmatched. The CDR3 region has the DNA TGCGCCAGCAGCCAAGAGACTAGCGGGTACTACGAGCAGTACTTC. As protein: CASSQETSGYYEQYF.

This clonotype was recorded many times. This sequence joins TRBV6-6 and TRBJ1-1; no clear D. The germline gives CDR1 MNHNY, CDR2 SVGAGI (reference sequence). This CDR3 is built from 11 residues. V was shortened by 8 bases and J by 5 bases, with 9 bases between the two germline ends. CDR3 nucleotides: TGTGCCAGCGGGAGGGTGACTGAAGCTTTCTTT. Amino acid sequence: CASGRVTEAFF.